The 32 T cell receptor beta chains listed next were all sequenced from one sample in a study of shared clonotypes between healthy human individuals. Here immunoSEQ multiplex PCR was the method, and the copy in TCRdb shows in-frame clones only, minus some. The sample lists around 1.5 million clones; under 99% were seen once. Source material: naive CD4+ T cells sorted from blood. Noted subset: CD45RA+ positively selected. These receptors originate from a man younger than 40 in good health.

The chain employs TRBV29-1 and TRBJ2-1, with D maybe TRBD2 (6 bases). Germline V gives CDR1 SQVTM, CDR2 ANQGSEA. Trimming took off 0 bases at V and 3 bases at J, with 9 bases between the two ends. The CDR3 is 14 amino acids. The CDR3 spells CSVEDTGSYNEQFF. The CDR3 DNA follows: TGCAGCGTTGAAGATACCGGGAGCTACAATGAGCAGTTCTTC.

The chain recombines TRBV20-1 with TRBJ1-1, with no clear D. Germline lookup yields CDR1 DFQATT and CDR2 SNEGSKA (reference sequence). V was shortened by 2 bases and J by 5 bases, with 6 bases between the two germline ends. The CDR3 contains 11 residues. DNA of the CDR3: TGCAGTGCTAGACAGGATACTGAAGCTTTCTTT. Its protein product is CSARQDTEAFF.

The chain joins TRBV19 to TRBJ1-2; 7 positions agree with TRBD1. This CDR3 has 17 amino acids. V gave up 3 bases and J gave up 4 bases; unmatched junction bases: 14. Per the germline V gene, CDR1 is LNHDA and CDR2 is SQIVND (reference sequence). The CDR3 is CASSIYGLGQAAYGYTF. CDR3 bases: TGTGCCAGTAGTATTTACGGACTCGGACAGGCGGCCTATGGCTACACCTTC.

This chain joins TRBV4-2 and TRBJ2-7; no clear D. The germline gives CDR1 LGHNA, CDR2 YNFKEQ. The CDR3 covers 13 residues. The germline V and J ends were trimmed by 0 bases and 7 bases, with 10 bases remaining between them. The CDR3 is CASSQEDGSEQYF. CDR3 nucleotides: TGTGCCAGCAGCCAAGAGGACGGTTCAGAGCAGTACTTC.

The chain uses TRBV9 and TRBJ2-1, with TRBD1 identical over 7 bases. Germline assignment: CDR1 SGDLS and CDR2 YYNGEE. J lost 4 bases, V lost 3 bases, and 10 bases had no gene match. The CDR3 totals 16 residues. The CDR3 protein is CASSARGDRDYNEQFF. DNA for the CDR3: TGTGCCAGCAGCGCCCGAGGGGACAGAGATTACAATGAGCAGTTCTTC.

In regard to this clone: Other DNA sequences in the same sample also yield this CDR3. The rearrangement uses TRBV6-6 and TRBJ1-2; D is uncertain. The germline V and J ends were trimmed by 0 bases and 8 bases, with 7 bases remaining between them. Germline V gives CDR1 MNHNY, CDR2 SVGAGI (reference sequence). The CDR3 runs to 12 residues. The CDR3 DNA sequence: TGTGCCAGCAGTTACTCACTAGGGGGCTACACCTTC. Translation gives CASSYSLGGYTF.

The genes are TRBV2 and TRBJ1-5; D is ambiguous. V was shortened by 7 bases and J by 5 bases, with 12 bases between the two germline ends. Germline assignment: CDR1 SNHLY and CDR2 FYNNEI. This CDR3 spans 13 amino acids. The CDR3 protein is CASNQFLHQPQHF. The CDR3 DNA reads as TGTGCCAGCAATCAGTTCTTGCATCAGCCCCAGCATTTT.

The rearrangement uses TRBV5-4 and TRBJ2-2; the match to TRBD1 covers 8 bases. The V gene end was trimmed by 2 bases and the J gene end by 2 bases; junction bases not matched to a gene: 5. Germline V gene data show CDR1 as SGHNT and CDR2 as YYREEE (reference sequence). The CDR3 has 16 amino acids. The DNA of the CDR3 is TGTGCCAGCAGCTTAGAACAGGGGGTAAACACCGGGGAGCTGTTTTTT. It yields the protein CASSLEQGVNTGELFF.

The rearrangement joins TRBV27 to TRBJ2-3; 13 bases align to TRBD2. This CDR3 is built from 19 residues. In germline, CDR1 is MNHEY, CDR2 SMNVEV (reference sequence). The trim removed 5 bases at V and 6 bases at J, leaving 17 bases unmatched. CDR3 in amino acids: CASSTPGLAGKGVRDTQYF. CDR3 nucleotide sequence: TGTGCCAGCAGTACTCCGGGACTAGCGGGAAAGGGAGTTAGGGATACGCAGTATTTT.

V is TRBV5-5 and J is TRBJ2-2; maybe TRBD1 (5 bases). The CDR3 has 13 residues. Trimming removed 2 bases from V and 6 bases from J, with 8 bases in between. Germline V gives CDR1 SGHKS, CDR2 YYEKEE (reference sequence). CDR3 sequence reads: CASSLGAAGELFF. The CDR3 DNA follows: TGTGCCAGCAGCTTAGGGGCAGCCGGGGAGCTGTTTTTT.

The V call is TRBV5-1, the J call TRBJ2-3; no clear D gene. Germline values: CDR1 SGHRS, CDR2 YFSETQ. The germline V and J ends were trimmed by 0 bases and 2 bases, with 10 bases remaining between them. The CDR3 is made up of 15 amino acids. The CDR3 DNA reads as TGCGCCAGCAGCTTGGACCCACAACACACAGATACGCAGTATTTT. Its translation: CASSLDPQHTDTQYF.

CDR3 protein: CASSSGLAGGRGTDTQYF. In DNA, the CDR3 is TGCGCCAGCAGTTCCGGACTAGCGGGAGGCCGGGGCACAGATACGCAGTATTTT. This chain connects TRBV10-1 to TRBJ2-3; 14 bases match TRBD2. The germline gives CDR1 WNHNN, CDR2 SYGVQD (reference sequence). The CDR3 has 18 amino acids. V dropped 5 bases and J dropped 1; count of bases not matched to a gene: 8.

The CDR3: CASSEQRGTQSYNEQFF. The CDR3 DNA reads TGTGCCAGCAGCGAACAACGGGGGACCCAATCCTACAATGAGCAGTTCTTC. The J gene is TRBJ2-1, the V gene TRBV5-6; tentatively, D is TRBD2 (6 bases). CDR3 length equals 17 residues. V was clipped by 4 bases and J by 1 base, with 18 bases between them. Germline CDR1 and CDR2: SGHDT and YYEEEE.

V gene TRBV18 combines with J gene TRBJ2-1, with 9 bases matching TRBD2. The germline V gene has CDR1 KGHSH and CDR2 LQKENI. V shed 2 bases, J shed 2 bases, and the junction held 1 base outside the gene matches. CDR3 length: 15 amino acids. CDR3 nucleotides: TGTGCCAGCTCACCATCTAGCGGGACCTACAATGAGCAGTTCTTC. It codes for CASSPSSGTYNEQFF.

J is TRBJ2-3 and V is TRBV19, with D possibly matching TRBD1 (5 bases). The germline V gene has CDR1 LNHDA and CDR2 SQIVND (reference sequence). Trimming pared 3 bases from V and 1 base from J, leaving 14 bases between. CDR3 length: 16 amino acids. CDR3 amino acids: CASSISGRWGTDTQYF. CDR3 in DNA: TGTGCCAGTAGTATCTCAGGGCGGTGGGGCACAGATACGCAGTATTTT.

Only one count was recorded for this clone. V usage is TRBV11-3 and J usage is TRBJ2-5; 10 nucleotides agree with TRBD2. The CDR3 length is 18 residues. With V trimmed by 1 base and J by 0 bases, 8 bases remained unmatched. The germline gives CDR1 SGHNT, CDR2 YENEEA. In DNA, the CDR3 is TGTGCCAGCAGCTTAGGAGCTAGCGGGAGATCCCACCAAGAGACCCAGTACTTC. This gives the protein CASSLGASGRSHQETQYF.

The chain has TRBV13 and TRBJ2-7, with TRBD2 as a possible D gene (9 bases). The V end was cut by 3 bases, the J end by 3 bases, with 27 bases between. This CDR3 has 19 residues. Germline values: CDR1 PRHDT, CDR2 FYEKMQ (reference sequence). CDR3 region: CASSLGYRGTGLAYYEQYF. The CDR3 DNA sequence: TGTGCCAGCAGCTTGGGTTACAGGGGGACAGGACTAGCGTACTACGAGCAGTACTTC.

This rearrangement joins TRBV6-8 to TRBJ2-5, with TRBD1 matching 7 bases. Per germline, CDR1 MNHGY and CDR2 SAAAGT. The CDR3 contains 15 residues. J lost 5 bases, V lost 2 bases, and 8 bases had no gene match. The chain's CDR3 is CASSYRQGTCETQYF. CDR3 coding DNA: TGTGCCAGCAGTTACCGACAGGGAACCTGTGAGACCCAGTACTTC.

The V and J genes are TRBV5-4 and TRBJ2-7, with D unresolved. Germline V lookup: CDR1 SGHNT, CDR2 YYREEE (reference sequence). There are 13 residues in the CDR3. V was pared by 0 bases and J by 4 bases, with 8 bases between. CDR3 loop: CASSLDGVYEQYF. The DNA of the CDR3 is TGTGCCAGCAGCTTGGATGGTGTTTACGAGCAGTACTTC.

The chain carries TRBV15 and TRBJ2-1; D tentatively reads TRBD1 or TRBD2 (5 bases each). The CDR3 length is 13 residues. Germline CDR1 reads LNHNV; CDR2 reads YYDKDF (reference sequence). The ends were cut back, 1 base at V and 14 bases at J, with 15 bases in the middle. CDR3 sequence (DNA): TGTGCCACCAGCAGAGGGCAGGGAGCCGAGGAGTTCTTC. This encodes CATSRGQGAEEFF.

The gene calls are TRBV6-5 and TRBJ2-7; D is unclear. The CDR3 is 15 residues long. The germline CDR1 and CDR2 sequences are MNHEY and SVGAGI. V was pared by 0 bases and J by 3 bases, with 12 bases between. The CDR3 DNA reads as TGTGCCAGCAGTTACTCGTATGAGGCTAACTACGAGCAGTACTTC. It is translated as CASSYSYEANYEQYF.

The chain links TRBV5-1 to TRBJ2-7; TRBD1 aligns across 9 bases. The J segment lost 2 bases and the V segment lost 3 bases, leaving 12 bases of the junction unmatched. There are 17 residues in the CDR3. Germline V lookup: CDR1 SGHRS, CDR2 YFSETQ. DNA for the CDR3: TGCGCCAGCAGCTCAGACCCCCGGGACAGGGTGGCCTACGAGCAGTACTTC. The encoded protein is CASSSDPRDRVAYEQYF.

This chain joins TRBV5-1 and TRBJ2-1; possible D gene TRBD1, 6 bases. The CDR3 covers 15 residues. Trimming shortened V by 4 bases and J by 0 bases, and 11 bases separated the two germline ends. CDR1 SGHRS and CDR2 YFSETQ come from the germline V gene. The CDR3 here is CASSQDSTSYNEQFF. The CDR3 nucleotides read TGCGCCAGCAGCCAGGACAGTACCTCCTACAATGAGCAGTTCTTC.

The chain carries TRBV27 and TRBJ2-1, with TRBD1 matching over 10 bases. The germline gives CDR1 MNHEY, CDR2 SMNVEV (reference sequence). V shed 1 base and J 6 bases; nucleotides not matched to a gene: 6. This CDR3 contains 16 residues. In DNA, the CDR3 is TGTGCCAGCAGTTTATGGGGACAGGGGCTAATCAATGAGCAGTTCTTC. It specifies CASSLWGQGLINEQFF.

The CDR3 protein is CASSLSAMNTEAFF. CDR3 nucleotide sequence: TGTGCCAGCAGCTTATCAGCCATGAACACTGAAGCTTTCTTT. The chain couples TRBV5-5 to TRBJ1-1; D unclear. Germline CDR1 is SGHKS and CDR2 is YYEKEE (reference sequence). The CDR3 covers 14 residues. V lost 2 bases and J 0 bases, leaving 8 bases between the germline ends.

Concerning this clone itself: Other DNA sequences from this sample encode an identical CDR3 as well. V usage is TRBV2 and J usage is TRBJ2-7, with 8 bases that match TRBD1. The CDR3 extends over 14 amino acids. V lost 3 bases and J lost 3; bases outside the gene matches: 4. Germline V gives CDR1 SNHLY, CDR2 FYNNEI. CDR3 in amino acids: CASSEQGASYEQYF. DNA for the CDR3: TGTGCCAGCAGTGAGCAGGGGGCTAGCTACGAGCAGTACTTC. Full variable domain (remainder filled in from reference TRBV2 and TRBJ2-7): EPEVTQTPSHQVTQMGQEVILRCVPISNHLYFYWYRQILGQKVEFLVSFYNNEISEKSEIFDDQFSVERPDGSNFTLKIRSTKLEDSAMYFCASSEQGASYEQYFGPGTRLTVT.

This sequence joins TRBV5-1 and TRBJ2-7; TRBD1 might be the D (5 bases). Germline V lookup: CDR1 SGHRS, CDR2 YFSETQ. Trimming pared 4 bases from V and 3 bases from J, leaving 11 bases between. There are 13 residues in the CDR3. DNA of the CDR3: TGCGCCAGCAGCGAGACAGCTTACTACGAGCAGTACTTC. This sequence encodes CASSETAYYEQYF.

This clone was observed a single time. The gene calls are TRBV6-1 and TRBJ1-5, with D perhaps matching TRBD1 (6 bases). The CDR3 totals 15 residues. The V end lost 5 bases, the J end lost 6 bases, and 17 bases lay between the germline ends. Per the germline V gene, CDR1 is MNHNS and CDR2 is SASEGT. The CDR3 loop reads CASSLTGLWSQPQHF. The DNA of the CDR3 is TGTGCCAGCAGTCTCACAGGGCTATGGAGTCAGCCCCAGCATTTT.

The CDR3 is CASSRTYSNQPQHF. CDR3 bases: TGTGCCAGCAGCCGGACTTATAGCAATCAGCCCCAGCATTTT. V gene TRBV6-5 combines with J gene TRBJ1-5; D ambiguous. Trimming cost V 6 bases and J 0 bases, with 9 bases left between them. The length of the CDR3 is 14 residues. CDR1 MNHEY and CDR2 SVGAGI come from the germline V gene.

The genes are TRBV7-2 and TRBJ2-2; TRBD1 matches 8 bases. The CDR3 totals 15 residues. Germline-derived CDR1 and CDR2 are SGHTA and FQGNSA. V lost 5 bases and J lost 7; bases outside the gene matches: 9. CDR3 amino acids: CASSRTGPFFGELFF. CDR3 DNA sequence: TGTGCCAGCAGCCGGACAGGGCCCTTCTTCGGGGAGCTGTTTTTT.

This chain links TRBV5-4 with TRBJ2-7; D is possibly TRBD1 (5 bases). The CDR3 has 13 amino acids. Germline CDR1 and CDR2: SGHNT and YYREEE (reference sequence). Trimming took off 5 bases at V and 0 bases at J, with 9 bases between the two ends. The CDR3 region is CASRSQGSYEQYF. For the CDR3, the DNA is TGTGCCAGCAGGTCGCAGGGCTCCTACGAGCAGTACTTC.

The table lists this clone with a count of one. V is TRBV15 and J is TRBJ1-1; TRBD1 agrees at 10 bases. Per the germline V gene, CDR1 is LNHNV and CDR2 is YYDKDF (reference sequence). The CDR3 totals 15 residues. The ends lost 4 bases at V and 8 bases at J; junction bases unmatched: 10. The CDR3 loop is CATSIGGTGASEAFF. Here the CDR3 DNA reads TGTGCCACCAGCATTGGGGGGACAGGGGCCTCCGAAGCTTTCTTT.